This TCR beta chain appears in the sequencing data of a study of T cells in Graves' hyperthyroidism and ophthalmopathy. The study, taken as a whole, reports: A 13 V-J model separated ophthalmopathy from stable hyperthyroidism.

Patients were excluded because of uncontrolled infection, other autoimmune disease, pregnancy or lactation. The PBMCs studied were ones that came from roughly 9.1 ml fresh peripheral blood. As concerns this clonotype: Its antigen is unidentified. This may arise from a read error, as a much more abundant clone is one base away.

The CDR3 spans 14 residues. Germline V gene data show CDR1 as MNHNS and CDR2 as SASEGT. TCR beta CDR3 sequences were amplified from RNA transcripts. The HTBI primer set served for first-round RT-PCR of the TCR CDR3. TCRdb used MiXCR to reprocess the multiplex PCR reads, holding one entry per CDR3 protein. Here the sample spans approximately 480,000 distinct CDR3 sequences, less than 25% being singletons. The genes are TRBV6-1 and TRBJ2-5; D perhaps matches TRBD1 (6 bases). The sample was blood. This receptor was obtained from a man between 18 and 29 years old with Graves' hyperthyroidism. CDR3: CVSSTTGIQETQYF. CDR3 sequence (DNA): TGTGTCAGCAGCACGACAGGAATCCAAGAGACCCAGTACTTC.